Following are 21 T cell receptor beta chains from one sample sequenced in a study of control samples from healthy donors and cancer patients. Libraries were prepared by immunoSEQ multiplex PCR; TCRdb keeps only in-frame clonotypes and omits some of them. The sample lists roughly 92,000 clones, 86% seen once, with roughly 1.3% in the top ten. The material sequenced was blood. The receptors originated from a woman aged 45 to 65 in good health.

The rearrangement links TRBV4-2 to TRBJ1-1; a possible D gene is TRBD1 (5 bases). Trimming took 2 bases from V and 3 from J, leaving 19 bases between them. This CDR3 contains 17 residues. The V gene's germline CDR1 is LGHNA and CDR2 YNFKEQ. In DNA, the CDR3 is TGTGCCAGCAGCCAATCCCTCCAAGGGGATCTTGACACTGAAGCTTTCTTT. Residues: CASSQSLQGDLDTEAFF.

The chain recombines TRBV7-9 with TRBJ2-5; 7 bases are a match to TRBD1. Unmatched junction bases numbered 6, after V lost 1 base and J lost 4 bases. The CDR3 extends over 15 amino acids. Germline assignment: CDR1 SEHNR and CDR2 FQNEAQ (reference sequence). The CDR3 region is CASSLGQGAGETQYF. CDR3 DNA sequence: TGTGCCAGCAGCTTAGGACAGGGAGCTGGAGAGACCCAGTACTTC.

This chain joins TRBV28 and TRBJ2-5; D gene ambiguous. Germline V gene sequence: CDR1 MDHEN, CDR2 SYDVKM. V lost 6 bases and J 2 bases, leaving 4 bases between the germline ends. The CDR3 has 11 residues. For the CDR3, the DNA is TGTGCCAGCAGGAGACAAGAGACCCAGTACTTC. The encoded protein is CASRRQETQYF. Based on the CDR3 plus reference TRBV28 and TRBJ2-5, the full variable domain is DVKVTQSSRYLVKRTGEKVFLECVQDMDHENMFWYRQDPGLGLRLIYFSYDVKMKEKGDIPEGYSVSREKKERFSLILESASTNQTSMYLCASRRQETQYFGPGTRLLVL.

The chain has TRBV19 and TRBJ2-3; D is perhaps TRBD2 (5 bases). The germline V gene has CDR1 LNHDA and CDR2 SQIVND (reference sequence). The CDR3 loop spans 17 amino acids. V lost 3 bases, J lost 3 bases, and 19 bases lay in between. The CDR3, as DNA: TGTGCCAGTAGTATTGTCCAACCACGGCGGGCAACAGATACGCAGTATTTT. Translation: CASSIVQPRRATDTQYF.

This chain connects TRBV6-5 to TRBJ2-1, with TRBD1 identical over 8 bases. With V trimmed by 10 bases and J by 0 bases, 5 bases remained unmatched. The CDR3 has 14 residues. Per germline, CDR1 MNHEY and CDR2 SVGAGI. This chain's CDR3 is CATGGPSSYNEQFF. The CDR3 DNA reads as TGTGCCACAGGGGGCCCGAGCTCCTACAATGAGCAGTTCTTC.

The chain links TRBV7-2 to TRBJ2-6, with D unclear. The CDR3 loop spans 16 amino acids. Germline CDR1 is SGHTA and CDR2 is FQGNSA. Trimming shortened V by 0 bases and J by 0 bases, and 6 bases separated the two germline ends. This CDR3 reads CASSLAQSSGANVLTF. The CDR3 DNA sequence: TGTGCCAGCAGCTTAGCTCAAAGCTCTGGGGCCAACGTCCTGACTTTC.

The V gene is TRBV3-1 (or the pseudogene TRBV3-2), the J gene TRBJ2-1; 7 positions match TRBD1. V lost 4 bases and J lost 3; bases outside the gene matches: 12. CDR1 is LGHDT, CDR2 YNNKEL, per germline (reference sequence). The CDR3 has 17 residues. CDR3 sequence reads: CASSPRKGQMRYNEQFF. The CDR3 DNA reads TGTGCCAGCAGCCCGAGGAAGGGACAGATGCGCTACAATGAGCAGTTCTTC.

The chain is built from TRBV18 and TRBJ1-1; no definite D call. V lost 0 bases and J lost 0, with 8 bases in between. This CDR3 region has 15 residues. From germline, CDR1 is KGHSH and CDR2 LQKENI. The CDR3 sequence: CASSPPYGMNTEAFF. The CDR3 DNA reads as TGTGCCAGCTCACCACCCTACGGAATGAACACTGAAGCTTTCTTT.

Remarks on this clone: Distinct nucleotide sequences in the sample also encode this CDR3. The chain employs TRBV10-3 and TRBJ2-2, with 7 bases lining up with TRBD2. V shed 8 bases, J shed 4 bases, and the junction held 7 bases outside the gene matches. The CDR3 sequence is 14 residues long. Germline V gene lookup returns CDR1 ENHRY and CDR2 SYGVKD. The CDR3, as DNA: TGTGCCATCCGGGGCGGGGGTGGCACCGGGGAGCTGTTTTTT. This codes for CAIRGGGGTGELFF.

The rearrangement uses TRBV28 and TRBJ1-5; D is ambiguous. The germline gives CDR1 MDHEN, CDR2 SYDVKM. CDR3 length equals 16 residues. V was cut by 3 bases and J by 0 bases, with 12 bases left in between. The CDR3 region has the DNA TGTGCCAGCAGTTTTGCCGGATTTGCTAGCAATCAGCCCCAGCATTTT. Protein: CASSFAGFASNQPQHF.

CDR3 bases: TGTGCCAGCAGCCCCCCCAGGGAAGGCAATCAGCCCCAGCATTTT. Translated: CASSPPREGNQPQHF. The chain combines TRBV13 with TRBJ1-5; D might be TRBD1 (5 bases). V was trimmed by 5 bases and J by 2 bases, leaving 13 bases between them. Germline CDR1 is PRHDT and CDR2 is FYEKMQ (reference sequence). The CDR3 totals 15 residues.

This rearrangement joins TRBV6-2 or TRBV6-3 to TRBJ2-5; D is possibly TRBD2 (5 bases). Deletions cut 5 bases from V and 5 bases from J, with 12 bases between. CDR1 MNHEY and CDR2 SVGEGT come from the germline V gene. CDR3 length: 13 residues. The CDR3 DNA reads TGTGCCAGCAGTCGCGGACTCGGGGAGACCCAGTACTTC. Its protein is CASSRGLGETQYF.

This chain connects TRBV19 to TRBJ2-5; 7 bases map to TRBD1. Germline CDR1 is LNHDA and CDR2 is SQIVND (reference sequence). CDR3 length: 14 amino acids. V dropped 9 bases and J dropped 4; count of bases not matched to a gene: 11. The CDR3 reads CASAARQGRETQYF. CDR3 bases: TGTGCCAGCGCTGCCCGACAGGGTAGAGAGACCCAGTACTTC.

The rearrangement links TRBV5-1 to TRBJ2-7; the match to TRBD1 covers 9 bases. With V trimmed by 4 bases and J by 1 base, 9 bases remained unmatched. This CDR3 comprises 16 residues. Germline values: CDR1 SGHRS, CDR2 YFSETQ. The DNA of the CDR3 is TGCGCCAGCAGCGTCGCTCCCGGGACAGGGTCCTACGAGCAGTACTTC. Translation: CASSVAPGTGSYEQYF. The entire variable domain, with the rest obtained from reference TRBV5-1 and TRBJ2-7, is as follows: KAGVTQTPRYLIKTRGQQVTLSCSPISGHRSVSWYQQTPGQGLQFLFEYFSETQRNKGNFPGRFSGRQFSNSRSEMNVSTLELGDSALYLCASSVAPGTGSYEQYFGPGTRLTVT.

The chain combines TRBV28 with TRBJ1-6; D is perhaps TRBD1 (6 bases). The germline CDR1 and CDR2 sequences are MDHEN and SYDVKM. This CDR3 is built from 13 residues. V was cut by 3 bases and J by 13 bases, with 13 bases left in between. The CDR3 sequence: CASSFDLRGPLHF. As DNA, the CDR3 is TGTGCCAGCAGTTTTGACCTTAGGGGGCCCCTCCACTTT.

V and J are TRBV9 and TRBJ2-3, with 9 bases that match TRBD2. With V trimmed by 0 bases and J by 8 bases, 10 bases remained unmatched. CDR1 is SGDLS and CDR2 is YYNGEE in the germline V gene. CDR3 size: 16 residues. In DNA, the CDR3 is TGTGCCAGCAGCGTAGCCGGGACTAGCCCATTGGGTACGCAGTATTTT. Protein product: CASSVAGTSPLGTQYF. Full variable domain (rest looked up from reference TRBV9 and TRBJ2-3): DSGVTQTPKHLITATGQRVTLRCSPRSGDLSVYWYQQSLDQGLQFLIQYYNGEERAKGNILERFSAQQFPDLHSELNLSSLELGDSALYFCASSVAGTSPLGTQYFGPGTRLTVL.

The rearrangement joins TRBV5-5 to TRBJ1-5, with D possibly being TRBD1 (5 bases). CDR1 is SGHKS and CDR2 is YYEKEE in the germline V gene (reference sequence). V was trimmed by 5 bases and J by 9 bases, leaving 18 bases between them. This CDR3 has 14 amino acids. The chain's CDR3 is CASRTRTGELPQHF. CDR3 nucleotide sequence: TGTGCCAGCAGAACCCGTACAGGTGAGTTGCCCCAGCATTTT.

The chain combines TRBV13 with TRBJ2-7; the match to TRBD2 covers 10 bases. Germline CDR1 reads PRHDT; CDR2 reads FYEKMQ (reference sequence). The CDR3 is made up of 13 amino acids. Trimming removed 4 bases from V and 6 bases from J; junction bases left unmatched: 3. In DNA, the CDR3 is TGTGCCAGCAGCTCGACTAGCGGGTCCGAGCAGTACTTC. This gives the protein CASSSTSGSEQYF.

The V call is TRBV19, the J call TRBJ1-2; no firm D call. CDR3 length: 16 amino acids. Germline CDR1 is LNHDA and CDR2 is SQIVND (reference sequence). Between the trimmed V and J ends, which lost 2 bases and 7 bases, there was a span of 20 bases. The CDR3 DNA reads TGTGCCAGTAGTATACCCGGATCGACCAGGAATACTGGCTACACCTTC. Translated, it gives CASSIPGSTRNTGYTF.

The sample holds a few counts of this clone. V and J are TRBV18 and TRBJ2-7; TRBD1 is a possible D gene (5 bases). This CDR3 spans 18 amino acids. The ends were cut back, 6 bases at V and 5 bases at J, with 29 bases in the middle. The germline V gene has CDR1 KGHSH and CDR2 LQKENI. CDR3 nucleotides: TGTGCCAGCTCCCGGGCCCGGGCAGAGTATAACAGGTGGGACGAGCAGTACTTC. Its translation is CASSRARAEYNRWDEQYF.

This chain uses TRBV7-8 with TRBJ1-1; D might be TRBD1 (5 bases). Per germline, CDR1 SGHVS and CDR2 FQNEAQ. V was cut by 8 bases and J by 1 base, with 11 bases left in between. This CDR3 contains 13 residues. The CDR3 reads CASGGNPNTEAFF. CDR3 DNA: TGTGCCAGCGGGGGAAACCCGAACACTGAAGCTTTCTTT.